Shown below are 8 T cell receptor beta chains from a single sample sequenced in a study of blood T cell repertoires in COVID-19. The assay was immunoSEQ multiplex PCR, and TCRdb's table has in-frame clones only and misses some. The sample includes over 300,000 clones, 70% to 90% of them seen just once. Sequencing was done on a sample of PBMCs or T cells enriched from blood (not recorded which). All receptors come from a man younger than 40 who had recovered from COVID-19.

The DNA for the CDR3 is TGCGCCAGCAGCTTGGAACCAAGCACCGAAGCTTTCTTT. Its translation is CASSLEPSTEAFF. The chain links TRBV5-1 to TRBJ1-1, with no clear D. The germline gives CDR1 SGHRS, CDR2 YFSETQ. The V and J ends lost 0 bases and 8 bases respectively, with 11 bases between them. The CDR3 has 13 residues.

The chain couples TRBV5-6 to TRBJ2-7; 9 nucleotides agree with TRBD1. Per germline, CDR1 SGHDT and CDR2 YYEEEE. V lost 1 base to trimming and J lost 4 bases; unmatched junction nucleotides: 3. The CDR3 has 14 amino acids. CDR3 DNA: TGTGCCAGCAGCTTGAACAGGGGGCGTTACGAGCAGTACTTC. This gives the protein CASSLNRGRYEQYF.

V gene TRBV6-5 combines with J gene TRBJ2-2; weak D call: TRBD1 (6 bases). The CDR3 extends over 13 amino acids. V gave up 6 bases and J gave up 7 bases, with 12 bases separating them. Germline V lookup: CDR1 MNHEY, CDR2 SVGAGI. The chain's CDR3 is CASSLQGGGELFF. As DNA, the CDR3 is TGTGCCAGCAGCCTACAGGGCGGCGGGGAGCTGTTTTTT.

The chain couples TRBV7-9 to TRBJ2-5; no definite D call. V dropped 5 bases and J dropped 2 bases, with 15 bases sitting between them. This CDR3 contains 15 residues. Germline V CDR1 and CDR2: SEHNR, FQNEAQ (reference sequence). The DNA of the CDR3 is TGTGCCAGCAGCCACGCCCAGGCAGAACAAGAGACCCAGTACTTC. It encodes CASSHAQAEQETQYF.

The CDR3 coding sequence is TGTGCCTGGAGCTTGGGCTTCTCTGGAAACACCATATATTTT. This translates into CAWSLGFSGNTIYF. The chain links TRBV30 to TRBJ1-3; D unclear. Germline CDR1 GTSNPN, CDR2 SVGIG (reference sequence). With 3 bases removed from V and 0 bases from J, the gap between germline ends came to 9 bases. The CDR3 is 14 residues long.

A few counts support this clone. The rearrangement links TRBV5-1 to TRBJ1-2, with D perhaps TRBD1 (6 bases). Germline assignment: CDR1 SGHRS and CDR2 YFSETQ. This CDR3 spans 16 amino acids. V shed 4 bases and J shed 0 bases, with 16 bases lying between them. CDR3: CASSKGTLTSNYGYTF. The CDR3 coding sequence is TGCGCCAGCAGCAAAGGGACATTAACTTCTAACTATGGCTACACCTTC. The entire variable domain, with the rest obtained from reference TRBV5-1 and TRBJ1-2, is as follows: KAGVTQTPRYLIKTRGQQVTLSCSPISGHRSVSWYQQTPGQGLQFLFEYFSETQRNKGNFPGRFSGRQFSNSRSEMNVSTLELGDSALYLCASSKGTLTSNYGYTFGSGTRLTVV.

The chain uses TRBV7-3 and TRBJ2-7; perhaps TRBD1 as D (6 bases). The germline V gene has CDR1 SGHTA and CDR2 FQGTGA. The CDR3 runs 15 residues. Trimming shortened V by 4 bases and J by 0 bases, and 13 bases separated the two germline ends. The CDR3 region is CASSSGRGRSYEQYF. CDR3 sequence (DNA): TGTGCCAGCAGCTCCGGCAGGGGCCGCTCCTACGAGCAGTACTTC.

The CDR3 loop reads CASSPIAGGNTGELFF. Here the CDR3 DNA reads TGTGCCAGCAGCCCTATAGCGGGGGGGAACACCGGGGAGCTGTTTTTT. V is TRBV5-4 and J is TRBJ2-2, with TRBD2 identical over 10 bases. J was trimmed by 1 base and V by 4 bases; bases with no gene match: 4. This CDR3 comprises 16 residues. CDR1 is SGHNT and CDR2 is YYREEE in the germline V gene (reference sequence).